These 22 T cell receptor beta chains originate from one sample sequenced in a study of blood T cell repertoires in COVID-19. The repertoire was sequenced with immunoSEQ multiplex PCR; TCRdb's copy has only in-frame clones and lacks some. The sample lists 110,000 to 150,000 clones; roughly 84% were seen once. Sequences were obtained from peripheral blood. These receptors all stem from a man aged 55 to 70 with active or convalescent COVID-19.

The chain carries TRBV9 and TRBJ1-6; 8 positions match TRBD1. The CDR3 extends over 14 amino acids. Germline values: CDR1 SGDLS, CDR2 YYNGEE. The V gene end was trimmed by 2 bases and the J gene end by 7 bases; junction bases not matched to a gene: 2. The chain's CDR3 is CASSVTGANSPLHF. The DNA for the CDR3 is TGTGCCAGCAGCGTGACAGGGGCGAATTCACCCCTCCACTTT.

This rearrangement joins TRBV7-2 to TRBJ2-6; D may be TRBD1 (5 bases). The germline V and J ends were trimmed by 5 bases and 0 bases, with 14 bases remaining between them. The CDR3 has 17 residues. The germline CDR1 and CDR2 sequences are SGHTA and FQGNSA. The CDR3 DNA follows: TGTGCCAGCAGCGCGGCAGGACAAAGCTCTGGGGCCAACGTCCTGACTTTC. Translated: CASSAAGQSSGANVLTF.

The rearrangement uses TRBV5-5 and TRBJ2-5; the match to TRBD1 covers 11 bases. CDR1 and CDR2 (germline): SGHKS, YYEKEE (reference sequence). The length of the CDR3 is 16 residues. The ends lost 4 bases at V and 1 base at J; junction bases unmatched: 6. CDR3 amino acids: CASSSWDRGSQETQYF. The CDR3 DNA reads TGTGCCAGCAGCAGCTGGGACAGGGGGTCCCAAGAGACCCAGTACTTC.

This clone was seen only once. In nucleotides, the CDR3 is TGTGCCAGCAGCCAGGGACAGCAAAGTAACTATGGCTACACCTTC. Its translation is CASSQGQQSNYGYTF. The rearrangement joins TRBV11-2 to TRBJ1-2, with TRBD1 identical over 7 bases. The CDR3 covers 15 residues. V dropped 5 bases and J dropped 1; count of bases not matched to a gene: 7. Germline V gene lookup returns CDR1 SGHAT and CDR2 FQNNGV.

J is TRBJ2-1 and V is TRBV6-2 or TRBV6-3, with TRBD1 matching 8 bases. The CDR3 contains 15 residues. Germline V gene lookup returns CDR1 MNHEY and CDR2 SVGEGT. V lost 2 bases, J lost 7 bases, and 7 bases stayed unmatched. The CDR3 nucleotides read TGTGCCAGCAGTTACGAGGGACAGGTTTTGAATGAGCAGTTCTTC. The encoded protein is CASSYEGQVLNEQFF.

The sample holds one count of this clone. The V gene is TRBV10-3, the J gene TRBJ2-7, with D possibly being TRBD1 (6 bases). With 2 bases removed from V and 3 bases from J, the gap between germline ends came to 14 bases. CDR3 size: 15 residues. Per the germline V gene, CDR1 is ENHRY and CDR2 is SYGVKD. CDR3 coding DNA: TGTGCCATCAGTGAGGCCGCCAGGGGTCACTACGAGCAGTACTTC. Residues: CAISEAARGHYEQYF.

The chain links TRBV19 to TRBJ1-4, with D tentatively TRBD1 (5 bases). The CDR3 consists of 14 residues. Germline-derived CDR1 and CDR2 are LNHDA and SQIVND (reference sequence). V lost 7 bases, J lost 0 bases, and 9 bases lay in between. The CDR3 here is CASTGWATNEKLFF. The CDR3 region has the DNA TGTGCCAGTACAGGGTGGGCAACTAATGAAAAACTGTTTTTT. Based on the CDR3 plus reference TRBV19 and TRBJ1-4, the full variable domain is DGGITQSPKYLFRKEGQNVTLSCEQNLNHDAMYWYRQDPGQGLRLIYYSQIVNDFQKGDIAEGYSVSREKKESFPLTVTSAQKNPTAFYLCASTGWATNEKLFFGSGTQLSVL.

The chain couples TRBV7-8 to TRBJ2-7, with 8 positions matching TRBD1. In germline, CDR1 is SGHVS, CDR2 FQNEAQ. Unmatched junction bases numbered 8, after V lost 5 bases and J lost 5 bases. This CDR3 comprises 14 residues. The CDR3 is CASSRRGQVHEQYV. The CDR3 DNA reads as TGTGCCAGCAGCCGTCGGGGACAGGTCCACGAGCAGTACGTC.

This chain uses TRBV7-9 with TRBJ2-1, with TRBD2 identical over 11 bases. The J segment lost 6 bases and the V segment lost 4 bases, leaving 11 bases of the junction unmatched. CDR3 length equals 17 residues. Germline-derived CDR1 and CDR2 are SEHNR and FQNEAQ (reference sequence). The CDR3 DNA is TGTGCCAGCAGCTCGACTCCAGTAGCGGGAGGGACCAATGAGCAGTTCTTC. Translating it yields CASSSTPVAGGTNEQFF.

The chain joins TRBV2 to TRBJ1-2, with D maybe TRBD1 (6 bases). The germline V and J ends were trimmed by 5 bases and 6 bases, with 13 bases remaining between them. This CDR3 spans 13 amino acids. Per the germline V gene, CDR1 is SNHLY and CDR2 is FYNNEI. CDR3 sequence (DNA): TGTGCCAGCAGTCTACAGGGTTTCGATGGCTACACCTTC. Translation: CASSLQGFDGYTF. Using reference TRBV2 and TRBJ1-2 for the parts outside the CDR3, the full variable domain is EPEVTQTPSHQVTQMGQEVILRCVPISNHLYFYWYRQILGQKVEFLVSFYNNEISEKSEIFDDQFSVERPDGSNFTLKIRSTKLEDSAMYFCASSLQGFDGYTFGSGTRLTVV.

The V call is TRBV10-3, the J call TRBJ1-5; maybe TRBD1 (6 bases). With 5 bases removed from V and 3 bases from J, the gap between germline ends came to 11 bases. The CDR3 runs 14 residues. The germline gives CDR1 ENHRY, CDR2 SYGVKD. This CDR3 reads CAISQGFTNQPQHF. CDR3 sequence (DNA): TGTGCCATCAGTCAGGGGTTCACCAATCAGCCCCAGCATTTT.

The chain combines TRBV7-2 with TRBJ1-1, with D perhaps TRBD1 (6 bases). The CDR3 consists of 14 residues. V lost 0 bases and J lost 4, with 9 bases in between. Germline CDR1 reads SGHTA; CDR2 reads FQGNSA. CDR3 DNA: TGTGCCAGCAGCTTAGCGGGGGCGATCACTGAAGCTTTCTTT. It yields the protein CASSLAGAITEAFF.

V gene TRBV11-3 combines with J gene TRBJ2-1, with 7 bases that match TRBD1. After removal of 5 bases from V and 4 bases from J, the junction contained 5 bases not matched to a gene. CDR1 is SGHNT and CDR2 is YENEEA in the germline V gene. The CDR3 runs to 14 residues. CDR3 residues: CASSTDREYNEQFF. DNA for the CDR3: TGTGCCAGCAGCACAGACAGGGAATACAATGAGCAGTTCTTC.

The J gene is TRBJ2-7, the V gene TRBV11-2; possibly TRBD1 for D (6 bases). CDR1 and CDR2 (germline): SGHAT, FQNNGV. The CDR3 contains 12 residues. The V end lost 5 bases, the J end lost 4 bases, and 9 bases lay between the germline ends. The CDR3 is CASSRDTYEQYF. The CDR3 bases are TGTGCCAGCAGCCGGGACACTTACGAGCAGTACTTC.

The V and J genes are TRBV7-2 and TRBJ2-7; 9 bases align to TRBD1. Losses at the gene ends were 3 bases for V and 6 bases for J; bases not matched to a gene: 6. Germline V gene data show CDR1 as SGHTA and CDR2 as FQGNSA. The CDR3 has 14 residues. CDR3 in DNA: TGTGCCAGCAGCTTGGGGACAGGGCTGGGCGAGCAGTACGTC. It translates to CASSLGTGLGEQYV.

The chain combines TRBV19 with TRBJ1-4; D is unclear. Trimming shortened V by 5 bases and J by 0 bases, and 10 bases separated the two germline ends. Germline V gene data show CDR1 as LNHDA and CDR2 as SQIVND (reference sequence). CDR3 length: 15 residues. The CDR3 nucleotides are TGTGCCAGTAGTGTCTCCGGGGCAACTAATGAAAAACTGTTTTTT. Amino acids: CASSVSGATNEKLFF.

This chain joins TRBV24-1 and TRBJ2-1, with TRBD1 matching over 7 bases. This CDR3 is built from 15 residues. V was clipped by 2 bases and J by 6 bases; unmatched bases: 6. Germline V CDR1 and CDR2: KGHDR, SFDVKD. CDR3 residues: CATSDSRQGGNEQFF. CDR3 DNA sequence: TGTGCCACCAGTGATTCACGACAGGGCGGCAATGAGCAGTTCTTC.

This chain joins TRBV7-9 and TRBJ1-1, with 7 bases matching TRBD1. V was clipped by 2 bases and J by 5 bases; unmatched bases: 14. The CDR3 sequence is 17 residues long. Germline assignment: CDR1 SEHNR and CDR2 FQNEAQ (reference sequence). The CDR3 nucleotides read TGTGCCAGCAGCTTATTCCTCCAGACAGGGACGAAGACTGAAGCTTTCTTT. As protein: CASSLFLQTGTKTEAFF.

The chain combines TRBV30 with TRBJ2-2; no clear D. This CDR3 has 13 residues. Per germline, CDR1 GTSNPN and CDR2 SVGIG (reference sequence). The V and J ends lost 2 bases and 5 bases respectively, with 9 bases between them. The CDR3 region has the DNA TGTGCCTGGAGTTACTCTCTAACCGGGGAGCTGTTTTTT. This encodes CAWSYSLTGELFF.

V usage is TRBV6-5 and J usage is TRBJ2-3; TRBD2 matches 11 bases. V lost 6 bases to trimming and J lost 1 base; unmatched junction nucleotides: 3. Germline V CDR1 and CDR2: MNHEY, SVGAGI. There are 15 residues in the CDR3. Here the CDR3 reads CASRGTSGGTDTQYF. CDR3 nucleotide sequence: TGTGCCAGCAGAGGGACTAGCGGCGGCACAGATACGCAGTATTTT.

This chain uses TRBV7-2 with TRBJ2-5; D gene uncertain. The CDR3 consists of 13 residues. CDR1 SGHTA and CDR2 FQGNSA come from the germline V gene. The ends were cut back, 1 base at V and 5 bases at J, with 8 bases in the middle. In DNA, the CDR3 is TGTGCCAGCAGCTTAGGAGTTTTGGAGACCCAGTACTTC. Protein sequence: CASSLGVLETQYF.

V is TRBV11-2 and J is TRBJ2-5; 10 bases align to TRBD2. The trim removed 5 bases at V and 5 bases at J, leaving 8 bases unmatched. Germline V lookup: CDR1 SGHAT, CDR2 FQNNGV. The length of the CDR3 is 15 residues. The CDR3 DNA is TGTGCCAGCAGCAGCCCTAGCGGGGGTTTGGAGACCCAGTACTTC. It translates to CASSSPSGGLETQYF.